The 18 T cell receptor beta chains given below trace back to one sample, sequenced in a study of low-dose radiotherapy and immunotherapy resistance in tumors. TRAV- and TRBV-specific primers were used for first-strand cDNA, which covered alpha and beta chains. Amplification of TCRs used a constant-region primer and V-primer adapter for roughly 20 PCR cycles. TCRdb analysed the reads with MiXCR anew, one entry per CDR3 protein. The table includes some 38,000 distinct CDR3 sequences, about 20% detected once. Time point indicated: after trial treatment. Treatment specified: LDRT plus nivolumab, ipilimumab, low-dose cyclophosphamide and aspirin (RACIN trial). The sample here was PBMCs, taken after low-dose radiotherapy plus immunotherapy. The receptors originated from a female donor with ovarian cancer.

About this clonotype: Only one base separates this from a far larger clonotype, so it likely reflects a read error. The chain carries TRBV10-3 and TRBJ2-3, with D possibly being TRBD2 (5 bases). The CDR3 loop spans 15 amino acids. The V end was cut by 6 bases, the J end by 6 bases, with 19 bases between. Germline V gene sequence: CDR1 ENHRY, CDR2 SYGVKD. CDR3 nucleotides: TGTGCCATCAGCCCGGGATGGGTAACGGCGGATACGCAGTATTTT. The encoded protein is CAISPGWVTADTQYF.

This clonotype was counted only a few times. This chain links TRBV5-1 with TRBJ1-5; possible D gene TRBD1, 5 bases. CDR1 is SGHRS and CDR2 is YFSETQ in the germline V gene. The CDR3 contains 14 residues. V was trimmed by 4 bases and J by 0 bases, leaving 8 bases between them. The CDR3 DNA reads TGCGCCAGCAGCCCGGGGGTTAGCAATCAGCCCCAGCATTTT. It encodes CASSPGVSNQPQHF.

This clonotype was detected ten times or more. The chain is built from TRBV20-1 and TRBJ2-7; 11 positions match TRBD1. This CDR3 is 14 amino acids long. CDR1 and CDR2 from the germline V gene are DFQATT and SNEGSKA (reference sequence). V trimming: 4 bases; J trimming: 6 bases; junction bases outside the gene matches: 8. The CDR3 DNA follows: TGCAGTGCTACTTCGCCGGACAGGGGGCTCGAGCAGTACTTC. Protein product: CSATSPDRGLEQYF.

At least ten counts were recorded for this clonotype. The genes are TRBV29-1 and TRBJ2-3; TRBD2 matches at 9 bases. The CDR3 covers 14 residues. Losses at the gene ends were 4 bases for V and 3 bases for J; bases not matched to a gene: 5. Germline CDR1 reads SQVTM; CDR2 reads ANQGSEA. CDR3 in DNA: TGCAGCGTTGTGGCGGGAGGGCCGACAGATACGCAGTATTTT. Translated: CSVVAGGPTDTQYF.

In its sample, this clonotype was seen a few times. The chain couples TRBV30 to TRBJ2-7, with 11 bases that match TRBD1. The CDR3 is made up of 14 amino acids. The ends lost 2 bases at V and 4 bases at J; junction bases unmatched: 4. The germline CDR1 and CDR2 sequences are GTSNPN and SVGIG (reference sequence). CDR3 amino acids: CAWSPGTGGYEQYF. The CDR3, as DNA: TGTGCCTGGAGTCCCGGGACAGGGGGTTACGAGCAGTACTTC.

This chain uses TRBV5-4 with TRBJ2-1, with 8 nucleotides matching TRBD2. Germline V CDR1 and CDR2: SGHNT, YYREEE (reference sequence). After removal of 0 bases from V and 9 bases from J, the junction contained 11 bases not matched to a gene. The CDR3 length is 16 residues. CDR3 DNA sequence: TGTGCCAGCAGCTTGGGGCTAGCGGGCCTCGAGCCTGAGCAGTTCTTC. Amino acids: CASSLGLAGLEPEQFF.

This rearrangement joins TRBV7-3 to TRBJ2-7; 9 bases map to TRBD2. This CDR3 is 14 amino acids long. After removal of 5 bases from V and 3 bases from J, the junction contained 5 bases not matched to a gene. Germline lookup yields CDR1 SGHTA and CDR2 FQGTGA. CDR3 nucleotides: TGTGCCAGCAGCCGCGGGGGGGGGCACTACGAGCAGTACTTC. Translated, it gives CASSRGGGHYEQYF. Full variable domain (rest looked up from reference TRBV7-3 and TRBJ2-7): GAGVSQTPSNKVTEKGKYVELRCDPISGHTALYWYRQSLGQGPEFLIYFQGTGAADDSGLPNDRFFAVRPEGSVSTLKIQRTERGDSAVYLCASSRGGGHYEQYFGPGTRLTVT.

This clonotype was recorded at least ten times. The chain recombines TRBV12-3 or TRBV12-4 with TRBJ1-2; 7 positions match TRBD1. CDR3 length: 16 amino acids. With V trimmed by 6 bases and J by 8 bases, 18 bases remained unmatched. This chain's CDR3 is CASSQGTVSRLGGYTF. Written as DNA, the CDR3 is TGTGCCAGCAGCCAGGGGACAGTGAGTCGATTGGGCGGCTACACCTTC.

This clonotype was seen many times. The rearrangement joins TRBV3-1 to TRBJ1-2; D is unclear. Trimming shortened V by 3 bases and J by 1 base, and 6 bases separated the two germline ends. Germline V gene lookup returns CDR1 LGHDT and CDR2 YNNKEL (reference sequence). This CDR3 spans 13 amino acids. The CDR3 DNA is TGTGCCAGCAGCCAGCAGGTTAACTATGGCTACACCTTC. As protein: CASSQQVNYGYTF.

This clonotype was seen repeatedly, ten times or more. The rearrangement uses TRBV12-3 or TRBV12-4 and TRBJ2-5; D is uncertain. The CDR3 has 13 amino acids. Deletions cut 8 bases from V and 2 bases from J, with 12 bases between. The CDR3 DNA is TGTGCCAGCCGCCGGTCAATTCAAGAGACCCAGTACTTC. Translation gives CASRRSIQETQYF.

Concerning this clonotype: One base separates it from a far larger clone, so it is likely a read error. CDR3: CSAKGPVLDSYNEQYF. CDR3 coding DNA: TGCAGTGCTAAGGGTCCGGTTCTAGACTCCTACAATGAGCAGTACTTC. This chain joins TRBV20-1 and TRBJ2-7; D gene uncertain. Germline V CDR1 and CDR2: DFQATT, SNEGSKA (reference sequence). The CDR3 is made up of 16 amino acids. Trimming removed 4 bases from V and 7 bases from J, with 26 bases in between.

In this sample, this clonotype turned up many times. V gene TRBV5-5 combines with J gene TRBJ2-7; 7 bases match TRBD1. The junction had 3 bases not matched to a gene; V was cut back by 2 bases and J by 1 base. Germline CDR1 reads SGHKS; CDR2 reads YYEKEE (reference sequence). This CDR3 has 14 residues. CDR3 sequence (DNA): TGTGCCAGCAGCTTATACAGGGGATCCTACGAGCAGTACTTC. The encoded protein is CASSLYRGSYEQYF. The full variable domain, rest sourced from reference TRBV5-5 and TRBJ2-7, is DAGVTQSPTHLIKTRGQQVTLRCSPISGHKSVSWYQQVLGQGPQFIFQYYEKEERGRGNFPDRFSARQFPNYSSELNVNALLLGDSALYLCASSLYRGSYEQYFGPGTRLTVT.

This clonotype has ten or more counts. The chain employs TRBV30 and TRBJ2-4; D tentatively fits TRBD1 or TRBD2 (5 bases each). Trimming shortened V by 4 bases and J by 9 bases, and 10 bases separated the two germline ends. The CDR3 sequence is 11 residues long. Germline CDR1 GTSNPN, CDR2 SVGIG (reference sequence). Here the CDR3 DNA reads TGTGCCTGGAATAAGGGGACCATTCAGTACTTC. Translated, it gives CAWNKGTIQYF.

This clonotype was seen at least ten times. The CDR3 nucleotides read TGTGCCAGCAGTCGTCTTCAACAGGGGGCAGGTGGGGAGCTGTTTTTT. It specifies CASSRLQQGAGGELFF. This chain links TRBV28 with TRBJ2-2; 9 nucleotides line up with TRBD1. Germline V gene sequence: CDR1 MDHEN, CDR2 SYDVKM. The CDR3 sequence is 16 residues long. V gave up 5 bases and J gave up 8 bases; unmatched junction bases: 12.

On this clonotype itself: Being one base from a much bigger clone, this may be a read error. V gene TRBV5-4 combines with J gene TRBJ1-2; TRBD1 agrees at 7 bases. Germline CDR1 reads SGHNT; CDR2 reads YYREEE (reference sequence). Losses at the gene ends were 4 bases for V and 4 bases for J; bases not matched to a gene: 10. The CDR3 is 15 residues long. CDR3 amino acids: CASSQDRMSGYGYTF. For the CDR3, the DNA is TGTGCCAGCAGCCAGGACAGGATGTCGGGCTATGGCTACACCTTC. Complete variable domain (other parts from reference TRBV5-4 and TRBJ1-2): ETGVTQSPTHLIKTRGQQVTLRCSSQSGHNTVSWYQQALGQGPQFIFQYYREEENGRGNFPPRFSGLQFPNYSSELNVNALELDDSALYLCASSQDRMSGYGYTFGSGTRLTVV.

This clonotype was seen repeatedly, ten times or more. The CDR3 region is CASTPAGGPSNEQFF. The DNA for the CDR3 is TGTGCCAGTACCCCTGCTGGGGGGCCCTCGAATGAGCAGTTCTTC. This chain links TRBV19 with TRBJ2-1, with D perhaps matching TRBD1 or TRBD2 (6 bases each). Germline V lookup: CDR1 LNHDA, CDR2 SQIVND (reference sequence). V lost 7 bases and J 7 bases, leaving 20 bases between the germline ends. This CDR3 spans 15 amino acids. The full variable domain, in which reference TRBV19 and TRBJ2-1 provide the parts outside the CDR3, is DGGITQSPKYLFRKEGQNVTLSCEQNLNHDAMYWYRQDPGQGLRLIYYSQIVNDFQKGDIAEGYSVSREKKESFPLTVTSAQKNPTAFYLCASTPAGGPSNEQFFGPGTRLTVL.

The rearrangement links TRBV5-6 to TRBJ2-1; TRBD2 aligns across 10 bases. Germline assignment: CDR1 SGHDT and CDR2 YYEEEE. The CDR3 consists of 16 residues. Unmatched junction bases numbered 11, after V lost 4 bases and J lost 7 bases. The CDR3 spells CASSPPAIAGGNEQFF. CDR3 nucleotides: TGTGCCAGCAGCCCCCCGGCGATAGCGGGGGGAAATGAGCAGTTCTTC.

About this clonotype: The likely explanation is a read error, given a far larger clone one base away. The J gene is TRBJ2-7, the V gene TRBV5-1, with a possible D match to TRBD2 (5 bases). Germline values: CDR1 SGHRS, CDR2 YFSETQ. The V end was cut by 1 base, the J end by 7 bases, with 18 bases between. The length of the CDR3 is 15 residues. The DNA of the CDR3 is TGCGCCAGCAGCTTGCGTGGGGAGCTGGGCAATGAGCAGTACTTC. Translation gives CASSLRGELGNEQYF.